The 21 T cell receptor beta chains below were found in one sample sequenced in a study of CD8 T cells in Susac syndrome. Random hexamers were used to reverse transcribe roughly 0.45 to 1 ug of RNA. Each CDR3 protein gets one entry after TCRdb re-called the immunoSEQ multiplex PCR reads with MiXCR. The profile shows some 190,000 distinct CDR3 sequences, 95% of them singletons. Sequencing used CD4+ T cells from PBMCs. These receptors were obtained from a human donor in good health.

This chain joins TRBV19 and TRBJ2-1; 9 nucleotides match TRBD2. The V gene end was trimmed by 6 bases and the J gene end by 9 bases; junction bases not matched to a gene: 9. This CDR3 spans 14 amino acids. CDR1 is LNHDA and CDR2 is SQIVND in the germline V gene (reference sequence). The CDR3 sequence: CASRTLAGASEQFF. Here the CDR3 DNA reads TGTGCCAGTAGAACCTTAGCGGGAGCTTCTGAGCAGTTCTTC.

The chain is built from TRBV20-1 and TRBJ1-1, with no clear D. Trimming removed 8 bases at V and 7 bases at J, with 17 bases between. This CDR3 has 12 amino acids. Germline assignment: CDR1 DFQATT and CDR2 SNEGSKA (reference sequence). This CDR3 is CSPRVSEIEAFF. CDR3 in DNA: TGCAGTCCCCGCGTGTCGGAGATTGAAGCTTTCTTT.

DNA for the CDR3: TGCAGTGCTAGAGATCAAATAGGCGGAGCGACCTTCAATGAGCAGTTCTTC. As protein: CSARDQIGGATFNEQFF. This chain connects TRBV20-1 to TRBJ2-1; D is unclear. Germline CDR1 is DFQATT and CDR2 is SNEGSKA (reference sequence). This CDR3 comprises 17 residues. Trimming left V 0 bases short and J 6 bases short, with 21 bases between.

The chain couples TRBV12-3 or TRBV12-4 to TRBJ2-7; D may be TRBD2 (6 bases). The germline V and J ends were trimmed by 5 bases and 3 bases, with 17 bases remaining between them. The CDR3 consists of 15 residues. CDR3 sequence reads: CASSGENSGHYEQYF. The CDR3 DNA is TGTGCCAGCAGTGGAGAAAACAGCGGGCACTACGAGCAGTACTTC.

This clonotype was observed a handful of times. This chain links TRBV9 with TRBJ1-1, with 7 bases identical to TRBD1. This CDR3 has 13 residues. J lost 3 bases, V lost 5 bases, and 4 bases had no gene match. Per germline, CDR1 SGDLS and CDR2 YYNGEE. The CDR3 DNA reads as TGTGCCAGCAGTCGACAGGGAGACACTGAAGCTTTCTTT. Translation: CASSRQGDTEAFF.

The rearrangement links TRBV3-1 to TRBJ1-1; D is perhaps TRBD1 (5 bases). The germline V and J ends were trimmed by 3 bases and 4 bases, with 12 bases remaining between them. The CDR3 totals 14 residues. Germline lookup yields CDR1 LGHDT and CDR2 YNNKEL (reference sequence). CDR3 DNA sequence: TGTGCCAGCAGCCATGTAACGGGGGGCACTGAAGCTTTCTTT. Translation gives CASSHVTGGTEAFF.

The chain is built from TRBV29-1 and TRBJ2-1, with 7 bases fitting TRBD2. Germline V gene data show CDR1 as SQVTM and CDR2 as ANQGSEA. This CDR3 is built from 15 residues. V lost 5 bases and J lost 4; bases outside the gene matches: 11. The CDR3 DNA follows: TGCAGCGTTCCCGAACTAGCGTGGTTTTACAATGAGCAGTTCTTC. Translating it yields CSVPELAWFYNEQFF.

This chain joins TRBV2 and TRBJ2-1; D gene unclear. The CDR3 is made up of 14 amino acids. Germline CDR1 and CDR2: SNHLY and FYNNEI. The germline V and J ends were trimmed by 4 bases and 0 bases, with 7 bases remaining between them. The CDR3 is CASSAEISYNEQFF. CDR3 sequence (DNA): TGTGCCAGCAGTGCGGAGATCTCCTACAATGAGCAGTTCTTC.

The rearrangement uses TRBV11-2 and TRBJ2-7; maybe TRBD2 (5 bases). This CDR3 is 13 amino acids long. Germline CDR1 is SGHAT and CDR2 is FQNNGV. V lost 1 base and J 3 bases, leaving 7 bases between the germline ends. The DNA for the CDR3 is TGTGCCAGCAGCTTAGCGGGGATCTACGAGCAGTACTTC. Encoded protein: CASSLAGIYEQYF. The variable domain in full, completed from reference TRBV11-2 and TRBJ2-7, reads EAGVAQSPRYKIIEKRQSVAFWCNPISGHATLYWYQQILGQGPKLLIQFQNNGVVDDSQLPKDRFSAERLKGVDSTLKIQPAKLEDSAVYLCASSLAGIYEQYFGPGTRLTVT.

The rearrangement joins TRBV5-4 to TRBJ1-2; maybe TRBD1 (5 bases). The CDR3 extends over 15 amino acids. V was clipped by 4 bases and J by 1 base, with 14 bases between them. Germline V gene data show CDR1 as SGHNT and CDR2 as YYREEE (reference sequence). This chain's CDR3 is CASSAGRGRNYGYTF. Written as DNA, the CDR3 is TGTGCCAGCAGCGCGGGAAGGGGTCGTAACTATGGCTACACCTTC.

This chain joins TRBV7-9 and TRBJ2-3; 11 bases fit TRBD2. CDR3 length: 14 amino acids. J gave up 6 bases and V 5 bases, and 4 bases lay outside the gene matches. Germline CDR1 SEHNR, CDR2 FQNEAQ (reference sequence). The chain's CDR3 is CASSVVAGGDTQYF. The CDR3 DNA follows: TGTGCCAGCAGCGTCGTAGCGGGAGGGGATACGCAGTATTTT.

The rearrangement uses TRBV28 and TRBJ2-1, with 10 bases lining up with TRBD2. Germline CDR1 is MDHEN and CDR2 is SYDVKM. The CDR3 has 14 amino acids. With V trimmed by 6 bases and J by 6 bases, 5 bases remained unmatched. CDR3 nucleotide sequence: TGTGCCAGCAGCCTAGCGGGAGAGGTCAATGAGCAGTTCTTC. This sequence encodes CASSLAGEVNEQFF.

The chain is built from TRBV20-1 and TRBJ2-5; maybe TRBD1 (5 bases). The CDR3 length is 12 residues. The ends were cut back, 5 bases at V and 4 bases at J, with 11 bases in the middle. Per germline, CDR1 DFQATT and CDR2 SNEGSKA (reference sequence). DNA of the CDR3: TGCAGTGCTCAAGCAGGGCGAGAGACCCAGTACTTC. It yields the protein CSAQAGRETQYF.

This clonotype showed up just a few times. The chain links TRBV27 to TRBJ2-1, with D possibly matching TRBD1 (6 bases). Germline V gene lookup returns CDR1 MNHEY and CDR2 SMNVEV (reference sequence). The CDR3 totals 13 residues. Trimming left V 5 bases short and J 4 bases short, with 9 bases between. DNA of the CDR3: TGTGCCAGCAGTGGGGACAATTACAATGAGCAGTTCTTC. Protein: CASSGDNYNEQFF.

V usage is TRBV29-1 and J usage is TRBJ2-3; the D gene is possibly TRBD2 (5 bases). Deletions cut 8 bases from V and 8 bases from J, with 17 bases between. Germline V lookup: CDR1 SQVTM, CDR2 ANQGSEA. The CDR3 sequence is 12 residues long. The CDR3 reads CSHPLDSGTQYF. The CDR3 nucleotides are TGCAGCCACCCACTAGATTCCGGTACGCAGTATTTT.

This chain joins TRBV6-4 and TRBJ2-1, with D unclear. The germline CDR1 and CDR2 sequences are MRHNA and SNTAGT. V dropped 5 bases and J dropped 3 bases, with 8 bases sitting between them. This CDR3 spans 13 amino acids. CDR3 in amino acids: CASSSMYYNEQFF. CDR3 sequence (DNA): TGTGCCAGCAGTTCCATGTACTACAATGAGCAGTTCTTC.

The V gene is TRBV27, the J gene TRBJ2-2; unclear D gene. Trimming cost V 7 bases and J 5 bases, with 5 bases left between them. Per germline, CDR1 MNHEY and CDR2 SMNVEV (reference sequence). The CDR3 is 11 residues long. For the CDR3, the DNA is TGTGCCAGCAAGAAGACCGGGGAGCTGTTTTTT. Translating it yields CASKKTGELFF.

This chain links TRBV3-1 with TRBJ2-5, with D unresolved. Germline V gives CDR1 LGHDT, CDR2 YNNKEL (reference sequence). This CDR3 region has 13 residues. The germline V and J ends were trimmed by 1 base and 4 bases, with 7 bases remaining between them. CDR3 loop: CASSQASRETQYF. Written as DNA, the CDR3 is TGTGCCAGCAGCCAAGCTAGTAGAGAGACCCAGTACTTC.

The genes are TRBV29-1 and TRBJ2-5, with D possibly called TRBD1 or TRBD2 (5 bases each). V lost 4 bases to trimming and J lost 5 bases, with 17 bases between them. The CDR3 contains 14 residues. Germline CDR1 and CDR2: SQVTM and ANQGSEA. The DNA of the CDR3 is TGCAGCGTTGTTTTTGGGGCAGGAGGCGAGACCCAGTACTTC. Translated: CSVVFGAGGETQYF.

A few counts support this clonotype. The chain combines TRBV5-4 with TRBJ2-2, with a weak D call TRBD2 (6 bases). The V gene's germline CDR1 is SGHNT and CDR2 YYREEE (reference sequence). The V end was cut by 4 bases, the J end by 6 bases, with 7 bases between. This CDR3 is 12 amino acids long. This CDR3 reads CASSAGPGELFF. The CDR3 DNA follows: TGTGCCAGCAGCGCGGGGCCCGGGGAGCTGTTTTTT.

The count of this clonotype is one. CDR3 nucleotides: TGCAGTGCCCCAGTAGCGGGAGGAAACAATGAGCAGTTCTTC. Translation: CSAPVAGGNNEQFF. The chain has TRBV20-1 and TRBJ2-1; 10 bases agree with TRBD2. The CDR3 has 14 amino acids. Trimming removed 6 bases from V and 5 bases from J; junction bases left unmatched: 7. Germline-derived CDR1 and CDR2 are DFQATT and SNEGSKA (reference sequence).